Listed below are T cell receptor beta chains from one sample, sequenced in a study of cytomegalovirus exposure and HLA in healthy donors. TCRdb's copy holds only in-frame clones and misses some; the assay was immunoSEQ multiplex PCR. The sample yields 60,000 to 70,000 clones, 78% seen once. The sample comprised PBMCs. All receptors derive from a man younger than 35 in good health and CMV-seropositive. The CDR3 runs from the conserved cysteine through the conserved F or W. The D gene is left open where the match is weak. Only some rows state a clone size, as once, few, many or a class for expanded clones.

V gene	J gene	D gene	clone size	CDR3 DNA	CDR3 protein
TRBV28	TRBJ2-7	-	once	TGTGCCAGCAGGCGGGGCTCCTCCTACGAGCAGTACTTC	CASRRGSSYEQYF
TRBV2	TRBJ1-3	-	-	TGTGCCAGCAGTGAACAGTCAACTGGAAACACCATATATTTT	CASSEQSTGNTIYF
TRBV11-3	TRBJ2-1	-	-	TGTGCCAGCAGCTCCCGCGGGGACAATGAGCAGTTCTTC	CASSSRGDNEQFF
TRBV30	TRBJ2-3	TRBD2	-	TGTGCCTGGAGTCTTAGCGGGAGGGCAGATACGCAGTATTTT	CAWSLSGRADTQYF
TRBV5-1	TRBJ2-5	-	few	TGCGCCAGCAGCTTAGGGGGTGACGGAGAGACCCAGTACTTC	CASSLGGDGETQYF
TRBV28	TRBJ2-7	TRBD2	-	TGTGCCAGCAGTCTTGGGACTAGCTGGGCCAACGAGCAGTACTTC	CASSLGTSWANEQYF
TRBV6-5	TRBJ2-3	TRBD2	-	TGTGCCAGCAGTTACCGGGGGGGGTATACGCAGTATTTT	CASSYRGGYTQYF
TRBV2	TRBJ2-7	TRBD1	-	TGTGCCAGCAGGGGGGTGGCAGGGGGCTTCTACGAGCAGTACTTC	CASRGVAGGFYEQYF
TRBV7-8	TRBJ1-5	TRBD1	-	TGTGCCAGCAGCCACCGACAGGGGAGAAGCAATCAGCCCCAGCATTTT	CASSHRQGRSNQPQHF
TRBV29-1	TRBJ2-1	-	once	TGCAGCGTTGATATTGTCCAGGAGCAGTTCTTC	CSVDIVQEQFF
TRBV6-6	TRBJ2-7	-	-	TGTGCCAGCAGTCAAGGGGTTTACGAGCAGTACTTC	CASSQGVYEQYF
TRBV30	TRBJ1-6	-	-	TGTGCCTGGAGTCGGGTCCTCTCCCCTTCACCCCTCCACTTT	CAWSRVLSPSPLHF
TRBV9	TRBJ2-1	-	-	TGTGCCAGCAGCTCCCGAAGACAGTACAATGAGCAGTTCTTC	CASSSRRQYNEQFF
TRBV4-2	TRBJ2-7	TRBD2	-	TGTGCCAGCAGCCAAGATAAGGGACTAGGTTATTTCGAGCAGTACTTC	CASSQDKGLGYFEQYF
TRBV13	TRBJ2-3	-	-	TGTGCCAGCAGCTTACCAGGGGACGATACGCAGTATTTT	CASSLPGDDTQYF
TRBV10-3	TRBJ1-6	TRBD1	few	TGTGCCATCAGTGAGGGACACAGGGGTTCACCCCTCCACTTT	CAISEGHRGSPLHF
TRBV30	TRBJ1-5	-	-	TGTGCCTGGAGTGTAGGAGGTAGCAATCAGCCCCAGCATTTT	CAWSVGGSNQPQHF
TRBV30	TRBJ2-3	-	once	TGTGCCTGGAGTCCCTCGGGTCACCTATATTTT	CAWSPSGHLYF
TRBV30	TRBJ2-1	TRBD2	-	TGTGCCTGGAGTGTAAGTCTAGCGGGGGGCGAGCAGTTCTTC	CAWSVSLAGGEQFF
TRBV19	TRBJ2-1	-	-	TGTGCCAGTACACGGAGCTCCTACAATGAGCAGTTCTTC	CASTRSSYNEQFF
TRBV5-1	TRBJ2-1	TRBD2	once	TGCGCCAGCAGCTCGCGGGGGGGCAAGGAGCAGTTCTTC	CASSSRGGKEQFF
TRBV4-1	TRBJ2-7	-	-	TGCGCCAGCAGCCGATCTTCTGGACAGACGGGTGACGAGCAGTACTTC	CASSRSSGQTGDEQYF
TRBV5-1	TRBJ1-1	-	few	TGCGCCAGCAGCTCTGAGGGTGGCACTGAAGCTTTCTTT	CASSSEGGTEAFF
TRBV6-6	TRBJ1-2	TRBD1	once	TGTGCCAGCAGTTACCCCGGGACAGGGGGCTATGGCTACACCTTC	CASSYPGTGGYGYTF
TRBV6-5	TRBJ1-1	-	-	TGTGCCAGCAGTTACTCATGGGGGGAGAACACTGAAGCTTTCTTT	CASSYSWGENTEAFF
TRBV7-2	TRBJ1-1	TRBD1	-	TGTGCCAGCACCGAGACAGGGGCTCACACTGAAGCTTTCTTT	CASTETGAHTEAFF
TRBV30	TRBJ2-1	TRBD1	few	TGTGCCTGGAGTGTACGATCAGGGGGCAGCGATGAGCAGTTCTTC	CAWSVRSGGSDEQFF
TRBV6-5	TRBJ2-7	-	-	TGTGCCAGCAGTTACAACAGGGACCACTACGAGCAGTACTTC	CASSYNRDHYEQYF
TRBV2	TRBJ1-2	TRBD1	-	TGTGCCAGCAGCACCTCACAGGGGGCGCCTTATGGCTACACCTTC	CASSTSQGAPYGYTF
TRBV6-1	TRBJ1-2	TRBD1	-	TGTGCCAGCAGTGAAAGAAGACAGGGGGCGAGAGGTGGCTACACCTTC	CASSERRQGARGGYTF
TRBV6-5	TRBJ1-2	-	-	TGTGCCAGCAGAGGCCCTACAGGGCCAAACTATGGCTACACCTTC	CASRGPTGPNYGYTF
TRBV4-1	TRBJ2-1	TRBD2	few	TGCGCCAGCAGCCAACCCCTGATGGGACTAGCGGGCCCCAATGAGCAGTTCTTC	CASSQPLMGLAGPNEQFF
TRBV12-5	TRBJ1-5	TRBD1	-	TGTGCTAGTGGTTTGATACAGGGGGCCGGACAGCCCCAGCATTTT	CASGLIQGAGQPQHF
TRBV7-2	TRBJ2-2	-	-	TGTGCCAGCAGCTTTGGCGGAAACACCGGGGAGCTGTTTTTT	CASSFGGNTGELFF
TRBV2	TRBJ1-5	-	-	TGTGCCAGCAGTTATACAGAGAGCAATCAGCCCCAGCATTTT	CASSYTESNQPQHF
TRBV27	TRBJ2-7	TRBD2	-	TGTGCCAGCAGTTTCCGGGAGGGCTACGAGCAGTACTTC	CASSFREGYEQYF
TRBV12-5	TRBJ2-3	-	-	TGTGCTAGCCGATCTGGTGCTAGGACAGATACGCAGTATTTT	CASRSGARTDTQYF
TRBV10-2	TRBJ2-1	TRBD1	-	TGCGCCAGCAGACAGGGGGAGAGCTCCTACAATGAGCAGTTCTTC	CASRQGESSYNEQFF
TRBV2	TRBJ1-5	-	once	TGTGCCAGCAGTGCTATTGAACGGGGCAATCAGCCCCAGCATTTT	CASSAIERGNQPQHF
TRBV30	TRBJ2-5	TRBD2	-	TGTGCCTGGAGTCGGCTTGGACTAGCGTACCAAGAGACCCAGTACTTC	CAWSRLGLAYQETQYF
TRBV6-4	TRBJ1-1	TRBD1	-	TGTGCCAGCAGTGACGGACAGGGAGAGACTGAAGCTTTCTTT	CASSDGQGETEAFF
TRBV7-9	TRBJ1-1	-	-	TGTGCCAGCAGCTCCCGACAGAACACTGAAGCTTTCTTT	CASSSRQNTEAFF
TRBV30	TRBJ1-2	TRBD1	-	TGTGCCTGGAGTATAACAGGGGCCTATGGCTACACCTTC	CAWSITGAYGYTF
TRBV19	TRBJ2-3	-	once	TGTGCCAGTAGCGGGGACACAGATACGCAGTATTTT	CASSGDTDTQYF
TRBV6-5	TRBJ1-6	TRBD1	few	TGTGCCAGCAAACGTGAGGACAGGGGAGATTCACCCCTCCACTTT	CASKREDRGDSPLHF
TRBV25-1	TRBJ1-4	-	-	TGTGCCAGCAGTGTACAGGGATTACAGGAAAAACTGTTTTTT	CASSVQGLQEKLFF
TRBV29-1	TRBJ2-5	TRBD2	-	TGCAGCGCCGCCCCGACTAGCGGGACCCAGTACTTC	CSAAPTSGTQYF
TRBV15	TRBJ1-1	-	few	TGTGCCACCAGCAGAGATAGGGGGATAAACCTGAAAGCTTTCTTT	CATSRDRGINLKAFF
TRBV13	TRBJ1-1	TRBD1	-	TGTGCCAGCAGCGTCAACCAGGGGGCGGGCACTGAAGCTTTCTTT	CASSVNQGAGTEAFF
TRBV4-1	TRBJ1-5	-	-	TGCGCCAGCAGCCAAGAGCGGGGGACCCCGAATCAGCCCCAGCATTTT	CASSQERGTPNQPQHF
TRBV29-1	TRBJ2-7	-	few	TGCAGCGTTGGTGGAGGGATAATCGAGCAGTACTTC	CSVGGGIIEQYF